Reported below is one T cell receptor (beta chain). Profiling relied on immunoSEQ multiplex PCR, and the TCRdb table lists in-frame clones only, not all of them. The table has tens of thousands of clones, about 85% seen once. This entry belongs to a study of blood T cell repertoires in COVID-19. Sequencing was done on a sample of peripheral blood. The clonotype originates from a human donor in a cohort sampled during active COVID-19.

The CDR3 loop reads CASSLMGREAFF. CDR3 DNA sequence: TGTGCCAGCAGTTTAATGGGCAGAGAAGCTTTCTTT. The rearrangement links TRBV28 to TRBJ1-1; D unclear. V was clipped by 2 bases and J by 8 bases, with 9 bases between them. In germline, CDR1 is MDHEN, CDR2 SYDVKM. This CDR3 comprises 12 residues. The whole variable domain, remainder taken from reference TRBV28 and TRBJ1-1, is DVKVTQSSRYLVKRTGEKVFLECVQDMDHENMFWYRQDPGLGLRLIYFSYDVKMKEKGDIPEGYSVSREKKERFSLILESASTNQTSMYLCASSLMGREAFFGQGTRLTVV.